This T cell receptor (beta chain) was captured by sequencing in a study of T-cell reconstitution after alpha-beta-depleted transplantation in children. Findings of the study overall: There were reportedly several hundred expanded graft clones from which alpha-beta T cells came about two months after transplant. Surviving recipient cells, namely T cells and thymic progenitors, were the source of high day-60 TCRbeta diversity in some patients. Counts and diversity of T cells one year after transplant came mostly from newly produced T cells.

The V and J ends lost 6 bases and 2 bases respectively, with 17 bases between them. The CDR3 is made up of 15 amino acids. Preparation of the TCRbeta library involved a method that used unique molecular identifiers. TCRdb recomputed calls from the PCR reads with MiXCR, one row per CDR3 protein. The sample carries approximately 220,000 distinct CDR3 sequences, under 20% recorded once. This clonotype was found a few times. What it binds is not known. V gene TRBV12-3 or TRBV12-4 combines with J gene TRBJ2-7; D gene ambiguous. The receptor comes from a male patient between 2 and 15 years old who had a stem cell transplant for acute lymphoblastic leukemia, so the T cells may come from the graft donor. The sample consisted of PBMCs, mostly from graft donor cells, taken 360 days after TCRalphabeta/CD19-depleted stem cell transplant. CDR3 bases: TGTGCCAGCAGCCCTCAAATTCCCGGAGCCTACGAGCAGTACTTC. This gives the protein CASSPQIPGAYEQYF.